The 14 T cell receptor beta chains given below trace back to one sample, sequenced in a study of early T cells in non-severe SARS-CoV-2 infection. From the 5' RACE reads, TCRdb called clonotypes with MiXCR, one entry per CDR3 protein. The data show some 60,000 distinct CDR3 sequences, roughly 12% seen once. The sample taken for sequencing was whole blood. The receptors stem from an adult who was a healthcare worker with PCR-confirmed SARS-CoV-2 infection or an uninfected control (not recorded which).

This clonotype was counted many times. The rearrangement joins TRBV13 to TRBJ2-2, with D possibly being TRBD1 or TRBD2 (5 bases each). In germline, CDR1 is PRHDT, CDR2 FYEKMQ (reference sequence). This CDR3 has 13 residues. V was trimmed by 5 bases and J by 8 bases, leaving 12 bases between them. CDR3 bases: TGTGCCAGCAGCCGGGACCTAGCAGGGGAGCTGTTTTTT. Its protein product is CASSRDLAGELFF.

V usage is TRBV29-1 and J usage is TRBJ2-1; TRBD2 might be the D (5 bases). Trimming removed 7 bases from V and 7 bases from J, with 20 bases in between. Germline assignment: CDR1 SQVTM and CDR2 ANQGSEA. This CDR3 is built from 14 residues. The chain's CDR3 is CSGISRTGVNEQFF. In DNA form, the CDR3 reads TGCAGCGGAATAAGCAGAACCGGGGTAAATGAGCAGTTCTTC.

Ten or more counts support this clonotype. CDR3 bases: TGTGCCAGCAGCTCCATCCCCAGCGGAGCGAACACCGGGGAGCTGTTTTTT. Translated: CASSSIPSGANTGELFF. V and J are TRBV7-6 and TRBJ2-2; D might be TRBD2 (5 bases). This CDR3 is built from 17 residues. Germline V gives CDR1 SGHVS, CDR2 FNYEAQ. The V and J ends lost 4 bases and 0 bases respectively, with 15 bases between them.

This clonotype qualifies as medium-sized (0.01 to 0.1%). The chain has TRBV18 and TRBJ2-7, with D perhaps TRBD2 (6 bases). CDR3 length equals 13 residues. Germline V lookup: CDR1 KGHSH, CDR2 LQKENI. Trimming removed 5 bases from V and 0 bases from J, with 8 bases in between. The CDR3 bases are TGTGCCAGCTCAGGGGACTCCTCCTACGAGCAGTACTTC. Translating it yields CASSGDSSYEQYF. The full variable domain, its missing parts supplied by reference TRBV18 and TRBJ2-7, is NAGVMQNPRHLVRRRGQEARLRCSPMKGHSHVYWYRQLPEEGLKFMVYLQKENIIDESGMPKERFSAEFPKEGPSILRIQQVVRGDSAAYFCASSGDSSYEQYFGPGTRLTVT.

This clonotype has more than one count but fewer than ten. The chain joins TRBV19 to TRBJ1-5; TRBD1 might be the D (5 bases). This CDR3 has 13 amino acids. The germline CDR1 and CDR2 sequences are LNHDA and SQIVND (reference sequence). Trimming removed 7 bases from V and 7 bases from J, with 14 bases in between. Here the CDR3 DNA reads TGTGCCAGTAAGGAGGGGCCGGGGCAGCCCCAGCATTTT. It codes for CASKEGPGQPQHF.

The chain carries TRBV28 and TRBJ1-1; D not resolved. Per the germline V gene, CDR1 is MDHEN and CDR2 is SYDVKM. The CDR3 consists of 13 residues. Trimming shortened V by 2 bases and J by 11 bases, and 15 bases separated the two germline ends. The CDR3: CASSLPEALWAFF. The CDR3 region has the DNA TGTGCCAGCAGTTTACCCGAGGCGCTGTGGGCTTTCTTT.

This clonotype was seen at least ten times. The chain carries TRBV5-5 and TRBJ2-5, with a tentative D call TRBD2 (6 bases). The CDR3 runs 13 residues. The germline CDR1 and CDR2 sequences are SGHKS and YYEKEE (reference sequence). The germline V and J ends were trimmed by 3 bases and 3 bases, with 9 bases remaining between them. The CDR3 loop reads CASSWGDEETQYF. The CDR3 nucleotides are TGTGCCAGCAGCTGGGGGGACGAAGAGACCCAGTACTTC.

This clonotype was observed a handful of times. The chain has TRBV18 and TRBJ1-1, with 7 nucleotides matching TRBD1. CDR3 size: 14 residues. The germline gives CDR1 KGHSH, CDR2 LQKENI. Losses at the gene ends were 4 bases for V and 3 bases for J; bases not matched to a gene: 5. The chain's CDR3 is CASSQYQGDTEAFF. Written as DNA, the CDR3 is TGTGCCAGCTCACAGTATCAGGGGGACACTGAAGCTTTCTTT.

The rearrangement links TRBV20-1 to TRBJ2-1; TRBD1 is a possible D gene (6 bases). The CDR3 is 16 amino acids. CDR1 is DFQATT and CDR2 is SNEGSKA in the germline V gene (reference sequence). The germline V and J ends were trimmed by 3 bases and 1 base, with 16 bases remaining between them. CDR3 protein: CSARGATATSYNEQFF. Here the CDR3 DNA reads TGCAGTGCTAGGGGGGCGACAGCTACTTCCTACAATGAGCAGTTCTTC.

This clonotype was detected many times. The CDR3 here is CASSVQGANQPQHF. DNA for the CDR3: TGTGCCAGCAGTGTACAGGGGGCAAACCAGCCCCAGCATTTT. The V call is TRBV25-1, the J call TRBJ1-5; TRBD1 agrees at 9 bases. This CDR3 region has 14 residues. The germline gives CDR1 MGHDK, CDR2 SYGVNS. After removal of 4 bases from V and 7 bases from J, the junction contained 5 bases not matched to a gene.

In its sample, this clonotype was seen a few times. This chain joins TRBV6-2 or TRBV6-3 and TRBJ2-1; no firm D call. Trimming took 2 bases from V and 5 from J, leaving 10 bases between them. Germline CDR1 reads MNHEY; CDR2 reads SVGEGT. CDR3 length: 14 amino acids. CDR3 residues: CASSYRPLNNEQFF. In nucleotides, the CDR3 is TGTGCCAGCAGTTACCGTCCCCTCAACAATGAGCAGTTCTTC.

V usage is TRBV28 and J usage is TRBJ2-1; weak D call: TRBD1 (6 bases). This CDR3 contains 14 residues. Germline V lookup: CDR1 MDHEN, CDR2 SYDVKM. V gave up 4 bases and J gave up 3 bases, with 10 bases separating them. The CDR3 nucleotides are TGTGCCAGCAGTTCCAGGGGCCGCTACAATGAGCAGTTCTTC. It specifies CASSSRGRYNEQFF.

J is TRBJ2-7 and V is TRBV11-2, with D maybe TRBD1 (6 bases). Germline V gives CDR1 SGHAT, CDR2 FQNNGV. This CDR3 comprises 20 residues. V lost 0 bases and J 4 bases, leaving 28 bases between the germline ends. The CDR3 DNA reads TGTGCCAGCAGCTTAGATGACCCAGGACTTCCAGGGGCAAGTTCTTACGAGCAGTACTTC. It is translated as CASSLDDPGLPGASSYEQYF.

This clonotype was observed a few times. The chain couples TRBV11-3 to TRBJ1-2, with D unresolved. This CDR3 spans 13 amino acids. V was clipped by 5 bases and J by 6 bases, with 13 bases between them. The germline CDR1 and CDR2 sequences are SGHNT and YENEEA. CDR3 in amino acids: CASSRTAGDGYTF. The CDR3 nucleotides are TGTGCCAGCAGCCGGACGGCTGGAGATGGCTACACCTTC.